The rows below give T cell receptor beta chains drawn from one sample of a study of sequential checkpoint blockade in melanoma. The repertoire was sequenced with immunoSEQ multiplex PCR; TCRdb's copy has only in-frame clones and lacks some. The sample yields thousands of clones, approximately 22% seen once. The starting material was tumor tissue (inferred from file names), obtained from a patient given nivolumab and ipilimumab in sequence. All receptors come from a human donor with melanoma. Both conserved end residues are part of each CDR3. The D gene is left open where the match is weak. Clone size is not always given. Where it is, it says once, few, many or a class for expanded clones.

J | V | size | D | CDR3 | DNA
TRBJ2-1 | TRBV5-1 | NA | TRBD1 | CASSLEGQWFNEQFF | TGCGCCAGCAGCTTGGAGGGACAGTGGTTCAATGAGCAGTTCTTC
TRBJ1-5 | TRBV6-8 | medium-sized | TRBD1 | CASSPGQGAGYSNQPQHF | TGTGCCAGCAGTCCCGGACAGGGGGCTGGGTATAGCAATCAGCCCCAGCATTTT
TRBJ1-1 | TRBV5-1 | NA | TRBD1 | CASSWRGDRARDTEAFF | TGCGCCAGCAGCTGGCGGGGGGACAGAGCGAGGGACACTGAAGCTTTCTTT
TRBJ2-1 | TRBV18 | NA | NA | CASSPEVEAYNEQFF | TGTGCCAGCTCACCAGAGGTTGAGGCCTACAATGAGCAGTTCTTC
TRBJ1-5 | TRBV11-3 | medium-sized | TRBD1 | CASSSEQGAGQPQHF | TGTGCCAGCAGCTCTGAACAGGGGGCCGGTCAGCCCCAGCATTTT
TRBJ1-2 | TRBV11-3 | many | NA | CASSGTNRANYGYTF | TGTGCCAGCAGCGGGACCAACAGGGCGAACTATGGCTACACCTTC
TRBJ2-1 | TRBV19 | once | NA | CASSGGIWATYNEQFF | TGTGCCAGTAGTGGAGGGATTTGGGCTACCTACAATGAGCAGTTCTTC
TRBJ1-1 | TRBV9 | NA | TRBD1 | CASSVDPDRAMNTEAFF | TGTGCCAGCAGCGTAGATCCGGACAGGGCTATGAACACTGAAGCTTTCTTT
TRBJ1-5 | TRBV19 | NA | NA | CASSSGSNQPQHF | TGTGCCAGTAGCAGCGGTAGCAATCAGCCCCAGCATTTT
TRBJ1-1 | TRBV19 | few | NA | CASSIHQKNTEAFF | TGTGCCAGTAGTATCCACCAAAAGAACACTGAAGCTTTCTTT
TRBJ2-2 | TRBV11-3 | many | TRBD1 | CASSPRTGINTGELFF | TGTGCCAGCAGCCCAAGGACAGGGATAAACACCGGGGAGCTGTTTTTT
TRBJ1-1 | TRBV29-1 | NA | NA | CSAEGGIETEAFF | TGCAGCGCCGAGGGGGGGATAGAAACTGAAGCTTTCTTT
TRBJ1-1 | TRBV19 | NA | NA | CAIRPALNTEAFF | TGTGCCATCCGCCCGGCCTTGAACACTGAAGCTTTCTTT
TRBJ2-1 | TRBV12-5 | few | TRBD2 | CASLRGGTRNEQFF | TGTGCCAGCCTGCGCGGGGGGACCCGAAATGAGCAGTTCTTC
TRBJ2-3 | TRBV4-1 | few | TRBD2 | CASSQTRSGTSGGKGSTDTQYF | TGCGCCAGCAGCCAAACCCGCTCCGGGACTAGCGGGGGGAAAGGAAGCACAGATACGCAGTATTTT
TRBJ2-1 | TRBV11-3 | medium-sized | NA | CASSLKSPDGSYNEQFF | TGTGCCAGCAGCTTAAAGTCCCCTGACGGTTCCTACAATGAGCAGTTCTTC
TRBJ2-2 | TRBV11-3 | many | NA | CASSPKGGGAGTGELFF | TGTGCCAGCAGCCCAAAGGGGGGGGGCGCGGGCACCGGGGAGCTGTTTTTT